This TCR beta chain derives from a study of blood T cell repertoires in COVID-19. V shed 2 bases and J shed 3 bases, with 14 bases lying between them. The germline gives CDR1 KGHSH, CDR2 LQKENI. The CDR3 is 16 amino acids. Per the original methods: The authors estimated nucleated cell counts from reference gene primer amplification. Profiling relied on immunoSEQ multiplex PCR, and the TCRdb table lists in-frame clones only, not all of them. That table supplies the V and J calls and clone size; D and trimming were determined from the DNA. The table has about 270,000 clones, roughly 84% seen once; the top ten hold about 3%.

The receptor comes from a woman aged 18-29 years with acute or convalescent COVID-19. Sequenced input: peripheral blood. The chain recombines TRBV18 with TRBJ2-1, with a possible D match to TRBD2 (5 bases). In DNA form, the CDR3 reads TGTGCCAGCTCACCAACGCGAATCGGGAACTACAATGAGCAGTTCTTC. Its protein is CASSPTRIGNYNEQFF.